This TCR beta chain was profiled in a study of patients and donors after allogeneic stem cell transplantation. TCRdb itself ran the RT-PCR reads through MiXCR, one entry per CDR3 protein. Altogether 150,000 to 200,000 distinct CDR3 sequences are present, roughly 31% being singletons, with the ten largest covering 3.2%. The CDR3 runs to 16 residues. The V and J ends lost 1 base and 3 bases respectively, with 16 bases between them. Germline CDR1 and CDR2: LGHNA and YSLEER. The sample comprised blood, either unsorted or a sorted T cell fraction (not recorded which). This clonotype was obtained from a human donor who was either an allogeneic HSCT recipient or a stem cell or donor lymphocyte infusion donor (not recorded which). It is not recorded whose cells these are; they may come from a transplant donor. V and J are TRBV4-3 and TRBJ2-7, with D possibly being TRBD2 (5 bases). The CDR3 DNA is TGCGCCAGCAGCCAAGGACTTACTAGGTCAAGCTACGAGCAGTACTTC. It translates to CASSQGLTRSSYEQYF.